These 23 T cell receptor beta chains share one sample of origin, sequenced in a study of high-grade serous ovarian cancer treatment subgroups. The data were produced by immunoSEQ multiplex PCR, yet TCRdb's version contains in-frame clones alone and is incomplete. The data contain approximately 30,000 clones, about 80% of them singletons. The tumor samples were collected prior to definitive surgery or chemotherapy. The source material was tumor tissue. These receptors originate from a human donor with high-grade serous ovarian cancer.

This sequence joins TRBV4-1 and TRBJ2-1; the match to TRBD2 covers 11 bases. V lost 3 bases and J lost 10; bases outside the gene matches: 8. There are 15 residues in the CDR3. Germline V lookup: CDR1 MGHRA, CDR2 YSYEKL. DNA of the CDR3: TGCGCCAGCAGCCAGAGCGGATTAGCGGGAGGGGAGCAGTTCTTC. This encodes CASSQSGLAGGEQFF.

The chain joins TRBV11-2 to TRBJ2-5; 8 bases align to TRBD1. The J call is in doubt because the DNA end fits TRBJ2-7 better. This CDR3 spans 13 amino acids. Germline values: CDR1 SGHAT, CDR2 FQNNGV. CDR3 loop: CASTLTGAYEQYF. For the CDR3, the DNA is TGTGCCAGCACCTTGACAGGGGCATACGAGCAGTACTTC.

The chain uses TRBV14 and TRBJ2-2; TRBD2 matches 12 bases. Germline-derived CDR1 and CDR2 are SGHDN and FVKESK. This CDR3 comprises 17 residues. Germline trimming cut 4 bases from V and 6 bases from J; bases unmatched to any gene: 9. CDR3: CASSRPKTSGSPGELFF. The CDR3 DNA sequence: TGTGCCAGCAGCCGGCCCAAGACTAGCGGGAGCCCCGGGGAGCTGTTTTTT. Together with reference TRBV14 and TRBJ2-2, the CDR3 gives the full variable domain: EAGVTQFPSHSVIEKGQTVTLRCDPISGHDNLYWYRRVMGKEIKFLLHFVKESKQDESGMPNNRFLAERTGGTYSTLKVQPAELEDSGVYFCASSRPKTSGSPGELFFGEGSRLTVL.

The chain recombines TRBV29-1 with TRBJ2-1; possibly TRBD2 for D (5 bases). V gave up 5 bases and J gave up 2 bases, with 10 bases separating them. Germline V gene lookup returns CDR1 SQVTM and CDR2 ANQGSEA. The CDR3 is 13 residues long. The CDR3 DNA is TGCAGCGTTTACGGACTGGCCTACAATGAGCAGTTCTTC. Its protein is CSVYGLAYNEQFF.

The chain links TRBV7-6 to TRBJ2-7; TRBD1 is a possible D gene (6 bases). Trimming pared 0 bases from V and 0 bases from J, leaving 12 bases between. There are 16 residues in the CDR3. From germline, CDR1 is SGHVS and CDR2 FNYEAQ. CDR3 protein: CASSLAAGESSYEQYF. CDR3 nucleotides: TGTGCCAGCAGCTTAGCGGCAGGGGAGAGCTCCTACGAGCAGTACTTC.

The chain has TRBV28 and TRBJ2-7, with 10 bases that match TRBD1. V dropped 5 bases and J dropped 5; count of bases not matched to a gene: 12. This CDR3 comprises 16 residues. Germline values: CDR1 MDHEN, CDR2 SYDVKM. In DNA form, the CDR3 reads TGTGCCAGCAGTGGAATGACCCGGGACAGGGGCCACGAGCAGTACTTC. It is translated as CASSGMTRDRGHEQYF. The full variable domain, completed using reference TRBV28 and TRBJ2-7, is DVKVTQSSRYLVKRTGEKVFLECVQDMDHENMFWYRQDPGLGLRLIYFSYDVKMKEKGDIPEGYSVSREKKERFSLILESASTNQTSMYLCASSGMTRDRGHEQYFGPGTRLTVT.

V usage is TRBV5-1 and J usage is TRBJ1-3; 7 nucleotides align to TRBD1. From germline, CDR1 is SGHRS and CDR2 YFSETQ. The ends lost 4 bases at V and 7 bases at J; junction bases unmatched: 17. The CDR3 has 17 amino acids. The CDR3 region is CASSPTPGTAERNTIYF. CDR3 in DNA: TGCGCCAGCAGCCCAACTCCCGGGACAGCAGAGCGGAACACCATATATTTT. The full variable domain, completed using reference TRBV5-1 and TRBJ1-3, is KAGVTQTPRYLIKTRGQQVTLSCSPISGHRSVSWYQQTPGQGLQFLFEYFSETQRNKGNFPGRFSGRQFSNSRSEMNVSTLELGDSALYLCASSPTPGTAERNTIYFGEGSWLTVV.

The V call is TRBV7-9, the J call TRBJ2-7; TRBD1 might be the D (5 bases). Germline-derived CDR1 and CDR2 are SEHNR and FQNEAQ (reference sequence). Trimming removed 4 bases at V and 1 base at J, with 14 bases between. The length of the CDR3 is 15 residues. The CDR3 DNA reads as TGTGCCAGCAGCTCAACCGTGGGGCTGTCCTACGAGCAGTACTTC. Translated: CASSSTVGLSYEQYF.

The CDR3 loop reads CASSTGLAGGGQETQYF. The CDR3 DNA is TGCGCCAGCAGCACGGGACTAGCGGGAGGTGGGCAAGAGACCCAGTACTTC. The chain links TRBV5-1 to TRBJ2-5; the match to TRBD2 covers 15 bases. The CDR3 covers 17 residues. V trimming: 4 bases; J trimming: 2 bases; junction bases outside the gene matches: 6. Germline V gene data show CDR1 as SGHRS and CDR2 as YFSETQ.

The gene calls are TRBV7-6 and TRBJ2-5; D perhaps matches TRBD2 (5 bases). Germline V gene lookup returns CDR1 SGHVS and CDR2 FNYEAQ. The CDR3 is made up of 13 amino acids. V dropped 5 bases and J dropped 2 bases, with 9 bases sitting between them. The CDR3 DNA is TGTGCCAGCAGCCCGGGATTACAAGAGACCCAGTACTTC. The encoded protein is CASSPGLQETQYF.

The CDR3 sequence: CSVGSGNGYTF. The CDR3 coding sequence is TGCAGCGTTGGTTCGGGGAATGGCTACACCTTC. The genes are TRBV29-1 and TRBJ1-2; D is uncertain. Germline V lookup: CDR1 SQVTM, CDR2 ANQGSEA. Trimming shortened V by 4 bases and J by 6 bases, and 9 bases separated the two germline ends. The CDR3 sequence is 11 residues long.

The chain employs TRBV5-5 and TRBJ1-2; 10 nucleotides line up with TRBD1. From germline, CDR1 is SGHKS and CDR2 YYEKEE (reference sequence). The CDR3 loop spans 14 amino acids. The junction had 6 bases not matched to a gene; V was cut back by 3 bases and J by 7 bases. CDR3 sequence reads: CASSSRGQGFGYTF. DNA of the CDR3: TGTGCCAGCAGCTCCCGGGGACAGGGGTTTGGCTACACCTTC.

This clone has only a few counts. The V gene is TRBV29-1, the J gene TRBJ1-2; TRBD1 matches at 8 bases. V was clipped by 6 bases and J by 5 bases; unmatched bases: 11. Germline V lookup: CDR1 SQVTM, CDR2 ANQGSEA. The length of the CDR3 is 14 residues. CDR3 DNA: TGCAGCGTATCCGGTCGAGGACAGGGATATGGCTACACCTTC. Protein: CSVSGRGQGYGYTF.

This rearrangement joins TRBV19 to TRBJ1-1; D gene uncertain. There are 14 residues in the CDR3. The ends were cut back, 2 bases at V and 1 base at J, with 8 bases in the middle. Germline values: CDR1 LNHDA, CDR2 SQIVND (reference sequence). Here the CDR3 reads CASSIFRENTEAFF. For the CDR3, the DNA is TGTGCCAGTAGTATATTTCGGGAGAACACTGAAGCTTTCTTT.

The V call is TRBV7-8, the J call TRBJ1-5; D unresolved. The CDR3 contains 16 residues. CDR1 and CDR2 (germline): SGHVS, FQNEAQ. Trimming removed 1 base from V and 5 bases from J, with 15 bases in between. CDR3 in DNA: TGTGCCAGCAGCTTAGAAGGGCGGACGGACTATCAGCCCCAGCATTTT. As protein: CASSLEGRTDYQPQHF.

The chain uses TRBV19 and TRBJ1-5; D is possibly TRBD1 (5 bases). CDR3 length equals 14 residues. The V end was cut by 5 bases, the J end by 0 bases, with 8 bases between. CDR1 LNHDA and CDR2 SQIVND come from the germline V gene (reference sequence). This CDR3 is CASSRQNSNQPQHF. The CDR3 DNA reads TGTGCCAGTAGTCGACAGAATAGCAATCAGCCCCAGCATTTT.

The CDR3 loop reads CSVGPGEIYEQYF. The CDR3 DNA reads as TGCAGCGTTGGGCCCGGTGAGATCTACGAGCAGTACTTC. The chain has TRBV29-1 and TRBJ2-7; D unclear. V was clipped by 4 bases and J by 3 bases, with 13 bases between them. This CDR3 has 13 amino acids. Germline V gene lookup returns CDR1 SQVTM and CDR2 ANQGSEA.

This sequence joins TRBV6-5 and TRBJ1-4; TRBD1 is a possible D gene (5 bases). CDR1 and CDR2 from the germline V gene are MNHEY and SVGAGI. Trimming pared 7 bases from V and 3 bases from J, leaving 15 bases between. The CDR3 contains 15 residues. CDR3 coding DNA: TGTGCCAGCAACCAAGCAGGGCGGGCTAATGAAAAACTGTTTTTT. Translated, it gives CASNQAGRANEKLFF.

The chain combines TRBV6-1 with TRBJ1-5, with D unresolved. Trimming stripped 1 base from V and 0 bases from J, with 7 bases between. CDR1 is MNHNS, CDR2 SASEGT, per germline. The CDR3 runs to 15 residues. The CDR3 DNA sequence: TGTGCCAGCAGTGAAGTGAGACCTAGCAATCAGCCCCAGCATTTT. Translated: CASSEVRPSNQPQHF.

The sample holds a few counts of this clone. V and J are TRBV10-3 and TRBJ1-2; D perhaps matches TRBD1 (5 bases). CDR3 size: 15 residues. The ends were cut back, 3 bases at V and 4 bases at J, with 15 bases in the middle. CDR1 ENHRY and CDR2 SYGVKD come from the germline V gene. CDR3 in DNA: TGTGCCATCAGTGACCAGGGAAAACGGGGCTATGGCTACACCTTC. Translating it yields CAISDQGKRGYGYTF.

The CDR3 sequence: CASSGSHFSEQYF. The CDR3 bases are TGTGCCAGCAGTGGGTCTCATTTTAGCGAGCAGTACTTC. The rearrangement joins TRBV6-1 to TRBJ2-7; unclear D gene. This CDR3 has 13 residues. Germline V gene lookup returns CDR1 MNHNS and CDR2 SASEGT. V was pared by 4 bases and J by 6 bases, with 13 bases between.

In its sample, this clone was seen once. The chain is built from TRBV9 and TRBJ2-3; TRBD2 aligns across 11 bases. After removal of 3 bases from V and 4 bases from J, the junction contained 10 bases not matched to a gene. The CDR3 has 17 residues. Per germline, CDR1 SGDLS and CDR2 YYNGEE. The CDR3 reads CASSGLTSGSPPDTQYF. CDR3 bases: TGTGCCAGCAGCGGCCTTACTAGCGGGAGTCCTCCAGATACGCAGTATTTT.

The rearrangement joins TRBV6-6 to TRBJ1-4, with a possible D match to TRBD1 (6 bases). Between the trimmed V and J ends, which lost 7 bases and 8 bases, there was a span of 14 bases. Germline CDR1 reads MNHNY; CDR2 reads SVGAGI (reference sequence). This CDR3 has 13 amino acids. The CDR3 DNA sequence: TGTGCCAGCATTCTGGGGAGGGGGGAAAAACTGTTTTTT. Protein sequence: CASILGRGEKLFF.